A single sample gave rise to the 12 T cell receptor beta chains below, sequenced in a study of shared clonotypes between healthy human individuals. Some clones are missing from TCRdb's copy, which holds only in-frame ones; the method was immunoSEQ multiplex PCR. The sample yields 600,000 or so clones, roughly 98% seen once. Positively selected for CCR7, the CD45RO-negative cells used as naive CD8 cells excluded terminally differentiated effector memory CD45RA+ cells. Sample: naive CD8+ T cells sorted from blood. These receptors came from a man aged 25-40 years in good health.

This clone has a single count. The J gene is TRBJ2-7, the V gene TRBV5-4; TRBD2 agrees at 10 bases. The CDR3 contains 15 residues. V trimming: 1 base; J trimming: 7 bases; junction bases outside the gene matches: 8. Germline CDR1 SGHNT, CDR2 YYREEE (reference sequence). DNA for the CDR3: TGTGCCAGCAGCTTGCTAACTAGCGGGAACGAGGAGCAGTACTTC. This translates into CASSLLTSGNEEQYF.

The gene calls are TRBV6-6 and TRBJ1-1; D is undetermined. Trimming took off 0 bases at V and 4 bases at J, with 6 bases between the two ends. CDR1 is MNHNY, CDR2 SVGAGI, per germline (reference sequence). The CDR3 sequence is 13 residues long. The CDR3 spells CASSYSDATEAFF. The CDR3 DNA reads TGTGCCAGCAGTTACTCGGACGCCACTGAAGCTTTCTTT.

This rearrangement joins TRBV5-4 to TRBJ2-1; perhaps TRBD2 as D (5 bases). The CDR3 sequence is 14 residues long. The germline V gene has CDR1 SGHNT and CDR2 YYREEE (reference sequence). V lost 0 bases, J lost 2 bases, and 6 bases lay in between. CDR3 DNA sequence: TGTGCCAGCAGCTTGGCGGAGGCCTACAATGAGCAGTTCTTC. Translating it yields CASSLAEAYNEQFF. The entire variable domain, with the rest obtained from reference TRBV5-4 and TRBJ2-1, is as follows: ETGVTQSPTHLIKTRGQQVTLRCSSQSGHNTVSWYQQALGQGPQFIFQYYREEENGRGNFPPRFSGLQFPNYSSELNVNALELDDSALYLCASSLAEAYNEQFFGPGTRLTVL.

This chain connects TRBV5-1 to TRBJ2-5, with D perhaps TRBD2 (6 bases). V was cut by 3 bases and J by 5 bases, with 29 bases left in between. Germline V gene data show CDR1 as SGHRS and CDR2 as YFSETQ. The CDR3 contains 19 residues. The CDR3 DNA is TGCGCCAGCAGCTCCTACCCCAGACAAGACGGAGGGCCTTGGGAGACCCAGTACTTC. This encodes CASSSYPRQDGGPWETQYF. The complete variable domain, with remaining parts taken from reference TRBV5-1 and TRBJ2-5, reads KAGVTQTPRYLIKTRGQQVTLSCSPISGHRSVSWYQQTPGQGLQFLFEYFSETQRNKGNFPGRFSGRQFSNSRSEMNVSTLELGDSALYLCASSSYPRQDGGPWETQYFGPGTRLLVL.

The V call is TRBV7-9, the J call TRBJ2-3; D gene uncertain. V lost 5 bases to trimming and J lost 0 bases, with 15 bases between them. CDR1 and CDR2 from the germline V gene are SEHNR and FQNEAQ (reference sequence). CDR3 length equals 16 residues. In nucleotides, the CDR3 is TGTGCCAGCAGCGATACAGTCTCGCCTAGCACAGATACGCAGTATTTT. Translation gives CASSDTVSPSTDTQYF.

V and J are TRBV11-2 and TRBJ2-3; 10 bases agree with TRBD2. V shed 5 bases and J 0 bases; nucleotides not matched to a gene: 8. The CDR3 length is 17 residues. The V gene's germline CDR1 is SGHAT and CDR2 FQNNGV. The CDR3: CASSVTPTSGSTDTQYF. CDR3 DNA: TGTGCCAGCAGCGTTACTCCGACTAGCGGGAGCACAGATACGCAGTATTTT.

The chain recombines TRBV7-9 with TRBJ1-1, with a weak D call TRBD1 (6 bases). V lost 3 bases to trimming and J lost 2 bases, with 16 bases between them. Looked up from germline, CDR1 is SEHNR and CDR2 is FQNEAQ (reference sequence). CDR3 length: 16 residues. The CDR3 DNA sequence: TGTGCCAGCAGCTTGGGCAGGGGAGAGTTTAACACTGAAGCTTTCTTT. Translation: CASSLGRGEFNTEAFF.

CDR3 DNA sequence: TGTGCCAGCAGTTACCTTGGGTTGGGAGGAACCCAGTACTTC. It codes for CASSYLGLGGTQYF. The chain links TRBV6-6 to TRBJ2-5, with D possibly TRBD2 on 6 matching bases. Germline-derived CDR1 and CDR2 are MNHNY and SVGAGI (reference sequence). V was clipped by 2 bases and J by 8 bases, with 15 bases between them. This CDR3 comprises 14 residues.

The chain recombines TRBV4-2 with TRBJ1-1; D not certain. Trimming shortened V by 1 base and J by 1 base, and 7 bases separated the two germline ends. There are 14 residues in the CDR3. Germline V gene lookup returns CDR1 LGHNA and CDR2 YNFKEQ. This CDR3 reads CASSQGRANTEAFF. CDR3 bases: TGTGCCAGCAGCCAAGGAAGGGCGAACACTGAAGCTTTCTTT.

This clone has just one count. The chain recombines TRBV30 with TRBJ1-1, with TRBD1 matching 7 bases. The V gene end was trimmed by 8 bases and the J gene end by 1 base; junction bases not matched to a gene: 4. Germline lookup yields CDR1 GTSNPN and CDR2 SVGIG (reference sequence). This CDR3 region has 12 residues. In nucleotides, the CDR3 is TGTGCCGCCGGGACAGAGAACACTGAAGCTTTCTTT. It encodes CAAGTENTEAFF.

CDR3 coding DNA: TGTGCCAGCAGCGAGTCAGATACGCAGTATTTT. Translation gives CASSESDTQYF. The gene calls are TRBV9 and TRBJ2-3; D is ambiguous. V gave up 3 bases and J gave up 4 bases, with 3 bases separating them. The germline V gene encodes CDR1 SGDLS and CDR2 YYNGEE. The CDR3 consists of 11 residues.

The V call is TRBV4-1, the J call TRBJ2-1; TRBD2 agrees at 9 bases. The CDR3 length is 15 residues. Per the germline V gene, CDR1 is MGHRA and CDR2 is YSYEKL. V shed 2 bases and J 6 bases; nucleotides not matched to a gene: 5. This CDR3 reads CASSQLAGVGNEQFF. Here the CDR3 DNA reads TGCGCCAGCAGCCAATTAGCGGGAGTTGGCAATGAGCAGTTCTTC.